A single sample is the source of the 12 T cell receptor beta chains below, sequenced in a study of T-cell reconstitution after alpha-beta-depleted transplantation in children. Unique molecular identifiers were incorporated when the TCRbeta library was constructed. One entry per CDR3 protein, called by TCRdb with MiXCR from the PCR reads. The sample has approximately 500,000 distinct CDR3 sequences, 25% to 30% seen once. The sequences come from PBMCs, collected before TCRalphabeta/CD19-depleted stem cell transplant. These receptors all stem from a boy under two years old with Wiskott-Aldrich syndrome, due to receive a stem cell transplant.

This clonotype occurred a few times. The chain uses TRBV7-3 and TRBJ1-2; possibly TRBD1 for D (6 bases). The germline gives CDR1 SGHTA, CDR2 FQGTGA. V lost 0 bases, J lost 5 bases, and 7 bases lay in between. The CDR3 has 13 amino acids. The CDR3 sequence: CASSLTQGYGYTF. The CDR3 DNA reads TGTGCCAGCAGCTTAACCCAGGGGTATGGCTACACCTTC. Complete variable domain (other parts from reference TRBV7-3 and TRBJ1-2): GAGVSQTPSNKVTEKGKYVELRCDPISGHTALYWYRQSLGQGPEFLIYFQGTGAADDSGLPNDRFFAVRPEGSVSTLKIQRTERGDSAVYLCASSLTQGYGYTFGSGTRLTVV.

This sequence joins TRBV7-2 and TRBJ2-7; 10 nucleotides line up with TRBD2. J lost 3 bases, V lost 1 base, and 6 bases had no gene match. The germline CDR1 and CDR2 sequences are SGHTA and FQGNSA. The CDR3 extends over 16 amino acids. This CDR3 is CASSLGGLAVDYEQYF. The DNA for the CDR3 is TGTGCCAGCAGCTTAGGAGGACTAGCGGTGGACTACGAGCAGTACTTC.

In this sample, this clonotype turned up a few times. The J gene is TRBJ2-7, the V gene TRBV7-2; D perhaps matches TRBD2 (6 bases). V lost 5 bases, J lost 0 bases, and 14 bases lay in between. Germline assignment: CDR1 SGHTA and CDR2 FQGNSA. There are 15 residues in the CDR3. CDR3 in DNA: TGTGCCAGCAGCCCCTATAGGGACTTCTCCTACGAGCAGTACTTC. It codes for CASSPYRDFSYEQYF. Looking up the rest from reference TRBV7-2 and TRBJ2-7 gives the full variable domain: GAGVSQSPSNKVTEKGKDVELRCDPISGHTALYWYRQSLGQGLEFLIYFQGNSAPDKSGLPSDRFSAERTGGSVSTLTIQRTQQEDSAVYLCASSPYRDFSYEQYFGPGTRLTVT.

The chain uses TRBV12-3 or TRBV12-4 and TRBJ1-3, with a tentative D call TRBD1 (5 bases). The CDR3 consists of 16 residues. Deletions cut 5 bases from V and 0 bases from J, with 14 bases between. The CDR3 sequence is CASSPGGMSSGNTIYF. The DNA of the CDR3 is TGTGCCAGCAGTCCGGGGGGGATGAGCTCTGGAAACACCATATATTTT.

The rearrangement uses TRBV20-1 and TRBJ2-1; 9 positions match TRBD2. The germline CDR1 and CDR2 sequences are DFQATT and SNEGSKA (reference sequence). V lost 3 bases, J lost 8 bases, and 11 bases stayed unmatched. CDR3 length: 15 residues. In nucleotides, the CDR3 is TGCAGTGCTAGCGGGCTTAGCGGGAGATCAGATGAGCAGTTCTTC. Protein product: CSASGLSGRSDEQFF.

This clonotype was counted between two and nine times. The J gene is TRBJ1-1, the V gene TRBV5-1; D call uncertain. The CDR3 covers 14 residues. CDR1 SGHRS and CDR2 YFSETQ come from the germline V gene. Between the trimmed V and J ends, which lost 2 bases and 3 bases, there was a span of 11 bases. The CDR3 nucleotides are TGCGCCAGCAGCTTCTGGACGGAGGACACTGAAGCTTTCTTT. Amino acids: CASSFWTEDTEAFF.

This clonotype was detected a few times. The V gene is TRBV20-1, the J gene TRBJ2-1, with 8 bases matching TRBD2. The length of the CDR3 is 13 residues. Germline V gene data show CDR1 as DFQATT and CDR2 as SNEGSKA (reference sequence). Written as DNA, the CDR3 is TGCAGCTCACGTCGGCGGGAGGACGGGGAGCAGTTCTTC. Residues: CSSRRREDGEQFF.

Worth noting for this clonotype: The missing conserved phenylalanine or tryptophan at the end of this CDR3 makes a read error likely. The chain is built from TRBV5-1 and TRBJ2-5, with TRBD2 as a possible D gene (6 bases). The V end lost 4 bases, the J end lost 4 bases, and 14 bases lay between the germline ends. The V gene's germline CDR1 is SGHRS and CDR2 YFSETQ. The length of the CDR3 is 14 residues. CDR3: CASSPGLPGETQYL. CDR3 nucleotides: TGCGCCAGCAGCCCAGGACTACCAGGAGAGACCCAGTACTTA.

This clonotype came up a few times. The chain is built from TRBV5-1 and TRBJ2-3; 8 bases line up with TRBD2. Per germline, CDR1 SGHRS and CDR2 YFSETQ. The V gene end was trimmed by 0 bases and the J gene end by 4 bases; junction bases not matched to a gene: 16. The CDR3 has 19 residues. This CDR3 is CASSLDRRVSGSRADTQYF. The CDR3 nucleotides are TGCGCCAGCAGCTTGGACCGGCGGGTGAGCGGGAGTAGGGCAGATACGCAGTATTTT. The whole variable domain, remainder taken from reference TRBV5-1 and TRBJ2-3, is KAGVTQTPRYLIKTRGQQVTLSCSPISGHRSVSWYQQTPGQGLQFLFEYFSETQRNKGNFPGRFSGRQFSNSRSEMNVSTLELGDSALYLCASSLDRRVSGSRADTQYFGPGTRLTVL.

This clonotype turned up a few times. The rearrangement links TRBV20-1 to TRBJ1-1; D unclear. Germline loops: CDR1 DFQATT, CDR2 SNEGSKA (reference sequence). The CDR3 totals 14 residues. V lost 6 bases and J 1 base, leaving 15 bases between the germline ends. The CDR3 is CSAHVYGRNTEAFF. CDR3 in DNA: TGCAGTGCCCACGTGTACGGGAGGAACACTGAAGCTTTCTTT.

J is TRBJ2-3 and V is TRBV5-1, with TRBD2 matching 12 bases. J gave up 5 bases and V 0 bases, and 10 bases lay outside the gene matches. This CDR3 spans 18 amino acids. Germline V CDR1 and CDR2: SGHRS, YFSETQ. This chain's CDR3 is CASSLAELAGGLRDTQYF. In DNA form, the CDR3 reads TGCGCCAGCAGCTTGGCCGAACTAGCGGGAGGCCTACGAGATACGCAGTATTTT.

The V gene is TRBV7-9, the J gene TRBJ1-4; 7 positions match TRBD1. The CDR3 has 15 amino acids. V lost 0 bases, J lost 5 bases, and 3 bases stayed unmatched. The germline V gene encodes CDR1 SEHNR and CDR2 FQNEAQ (reference sequence). The CDR3 region is CASSLATGHNEKLFF. The CDR3 nucleotides are TGTGCCAGCAGCTTAGCGACAGGGCACAATGAAAAACTGTTTTTT.